This TCR beta chain is drawn from a study of glioma-infiltrating T cells after dendritic cell vaccination. In the study overall: Patients received three intradermal dendritic cell vaccine injections at biweekly intervals.

This CDR3 region has 14 residues. The germline V gene has CDR1 SGHDT and CDR2 YYEEEE. With 2 bases clipped from V and 2 bases from J, the junction kept 4 bases outside the gene matches. The assay was immunoSEQ multiplex PCR, and TCRdb's table has in-frame clones only and misses some. The sample contains about 99,000 clones, less than 90% of which appear only once. Specified time point: after dendritic cell vaccination, including at tumor progression/relapse. The sequencing here drew on blood, taken after dendritic cell vaccination. The sequence was collected from a human donor with glioblastoma. The chain employs TRBV5-6 and TRBJ2-7, with 7 bases that match TRBD1. The CDR3 DNA is TGTGCCAGCAGCTTCGGGACAGTTACCTACGAGCAGTACTTC. Its protein product is CASSFGTVTYEQYF.